The TCR beta chain under discussion was sequenced for a study of cytomegalovirus exposure and HLA in healthy donors. General study points: It was 150 to 200 TCR beta chains that were listed as cytomegalovirus-associated. The dataset shows that most TCR sequences were rare, while some public TCRs occurred in many donors. Accounts indicate the classifier identified cytomegalovirus status with strong specificity and sensitivity.

Trimming removed 5 bases from V and 3 bases from J, with 14 bases in between. This CDR3 has 15 residues. Germline V gene lookup returns CDR1 MDHEN and CDR2 SYDVKM. TCRdb keeps only in-frame clones here, not all; method: immunoSEQ multiplex PCR. The table records under 350,000 clones, about 86% of them present only once. Separate from the roughly 700-subject first cohort was the approximately 120-subject validation cohort, to which the donors belonged. Of note for this clone: What it recognizes is unknown.

The TCR sequence derives from a woman younger than 35 in good health and CMV-seronegative. The source material was PBMCs. J is TRBJ1-5 and V is TRBV28; maybe TRBD1 (5 bases). This chain's CDR3 is CASSPPGVPNQPQHF. CDR3 DNA sequence: TGTGCCAGCAGTCCGCCGGGGGTCCCCAATCAGCCCCAGCATTTT.